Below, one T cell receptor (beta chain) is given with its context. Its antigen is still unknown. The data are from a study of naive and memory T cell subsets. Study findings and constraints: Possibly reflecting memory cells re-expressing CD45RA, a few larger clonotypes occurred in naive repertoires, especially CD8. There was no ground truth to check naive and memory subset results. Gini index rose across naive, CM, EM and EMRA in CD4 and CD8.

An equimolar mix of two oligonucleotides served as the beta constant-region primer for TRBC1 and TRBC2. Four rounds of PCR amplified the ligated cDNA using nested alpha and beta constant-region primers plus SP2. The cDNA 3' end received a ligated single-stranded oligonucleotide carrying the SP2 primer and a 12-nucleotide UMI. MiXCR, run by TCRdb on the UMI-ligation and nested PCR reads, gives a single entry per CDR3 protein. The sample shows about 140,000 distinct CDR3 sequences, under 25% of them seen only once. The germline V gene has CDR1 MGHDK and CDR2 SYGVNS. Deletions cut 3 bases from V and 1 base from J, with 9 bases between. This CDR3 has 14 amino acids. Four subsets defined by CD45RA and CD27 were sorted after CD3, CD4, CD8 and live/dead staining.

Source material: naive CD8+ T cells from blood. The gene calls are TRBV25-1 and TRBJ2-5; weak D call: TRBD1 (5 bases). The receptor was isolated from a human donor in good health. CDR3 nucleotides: TGTGCCAGCAGTGAGCACAGGATCCAAGAGACCCAGTACTTC. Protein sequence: CASSEHRIQETQYF.